A selection of T cell receptor beta chains follows, all from one sample in a study of OX40 agonist ivuxolimab in advanced cancers. Measured with immunoSEQ multiplex PCR; TCRdb has only the in-frame clones, and not every one. Seen here are about 69,000 clones, approximately 87% observed once, and the top ten hold approximately 6.1%. The sequences come from CD4+ or CD8+ T cells sorted from blood, collected in a trial of the OX40 agonist ivuxolimab. The receptors shown here come from an adult with an advanced solid tumor such as melanoma, head and neck, liver or kidney cancer. Both conserved end residues are part of each CDR3. The order of the fields is clone size, D gene, J gene, V gene, CDR3 protein, CDR3 DNA. The D gene is left open where the match is weak. For some rows the clone size is stated as once, few or many, or as a class when expanded; others skip it.

- - TRBJ2-2 TRBV5-1 CASSLLWNTGELFF TGTGCCAGCAGCTTGCTTTGGAACACCGGGGAGCTGTTTTTT
- - TRBJ2-5 TRBV9 CASSLGGGRETQYF TGTGCCAGCAGCCTCGGAGGAGGCCGGGAGACCCAGTACTTC
- - TRBJ1-3 TRBV25-1 CASSVGPRSGNTIYF TGTGCCAGCAGTGTAGGACCTCGCTCTGGAAACACCATATATTTT
- - TRBJ1-2 TRBV27 CASSFAGNYGYTF TGTGCCAGCAGTTTCGCAGGGAACTATGGCTACACCTTC
- - TRBJ2-7 TRBV7-3 CASSLGPGSYEQYF TGTGCCAGCAGCTTGGGTCCTGGATCCTACGAGCAGTACTTC
few TRBD1 TRBJ1-2 TRBV7-9 CASTTGGGNYGYTF TGTGCCAGTACGACAGGGGGCGGAAACTATGGCTACACCTTC
- - TRBJ2-5 TRBV19 CASSISAGHQYF TGTGCCAGTAGTATTTCGGCCGGGCACCAGTACTTC
- - TRBJ1-2 TRBV4-3 CASSQFPGAGYTF TGCGCCAGCAGCCAATTTCCTGGGGCGGGCTACACCTTC
- TRBD1 TRBJ1-2 TRBV4-1 CASSQEPQGGYGYTF TGCGCCAGCAGCCAAGAACCACAGGGGGGCTATGGCTACACCTTC
- - TRBJ1-2 TRBV5-8 CASSFTGTDYGYTF TGTGCCAGCAGCTTTACAGGGACCGACTATGGCTACACCTTC
- - TRBJ2-3 TRBV7-8 CASSLRNAADTQYF TGTGCCAGCAGCTTACGCAATGCAGCAGATACGCAGTATTTT
- - TRBJ2-1 TRBV18 CASSPKRAESSYNEQFF TGTGCCAGCTCACCTAAACGGGCAGAAAGCTCCTACAATGAGCAGTTCTTC
- - TRBJ1-1 TRBV9 CASSVVDRMNTEAFF TGTGCCAGCAGCGTAGTGGACAGAATGAACACTGAAGCTTTCTTT
- - TRBJ2-7 TRBV5-1 CASSLVGTQSSYEQYF TGCGCCAGCAGCTTGGTTGGGACGCAGAGCTCCTACGAGCAGTACTTC
- TRBD1 TRBJ2-4 TRBV11-2 CASSPRDSVIAKNIQYF TGTGCCAGCAGCCCAAGGGACAGCGTTATAGCCAAAAACATTCAGTACTTC
- TRBD1 TRBJ1-4 TRBV30 CALTGAPGRGEKLFF TGTGCCTTGACAGGGGCACCGGGAAGAGGTGAAAAACTGTTTTTT
once - TRBJ1-5 TRBV5-3 CARSLKASNQPQHF TGTGCCAGAAGCTTGAAGGCCAGCAATCAGCCCCAGCATTTT
- - TRBJ2-1 TRBV5-1 CASSFLRVQGLYNEQFF TGCGCCAGCAGCTTCCTCCGGGTCCAGGGCCTCTACAATGAGCAGTTCTTC
- TRBD2 TRBJ2-5 TRBV7-2 CASSLGGGPQETQYF TGTGCCAGCAGCTTAGGGGGGGGTCCCCAAGAGACCCAGTACTTC
- - TRBJ2-7 TRBV30 CAWSAAGREQYF TGTGCCTGGAGTGCTGCGGGGCGCGAGCAGTACTTC
- - TRBJ1-5 TRBV9 CASSVEGGWPQHF TGTGCCAGCAGCGTAGAAGGGGGATGGCCCCAGCATTTT
- - TRBJ1-2 TRBV18 CASSPNAGPKTGYTF TGTGCCAGCTCACCAAATGCGGGTCCCAAAACTGGCTACACCTTC
- - TRBJ1-3 TRBV5-1 CASSLAGSGNTIYF TGCGCCAGCAGCTTGGCGGGCTCTGGAAACACCATATATTTT
- - TRBJ2-7 TRBV30 CACSSGYDEQYF TGTGCCTGTTCCTCAGGGTACGACGAGCAGTACTTC
few TRBD2 TRBJ2-1 TRBV4-3 CASSYLAGGPSYNEQFF TGCGCCAGCAGCTACTTAGCGGGAGGGCCTTCCTACAATGAGCAGTTCTTC
- - TRBJ1-1 TRBV18 CASSPHPAGANTEAFF TGTGCCAGCTCACCTCATCCCGCAGGGGCGAACACTGAAGCTTTCTTT
- TRBD2 TRBJ2-1 TRBV11-3 CASSLGLAGGLDEQFF TGTGCCAGCAGCTTAGGACTAGCGGGAGGATTGGATGAGCAGTTCTTC